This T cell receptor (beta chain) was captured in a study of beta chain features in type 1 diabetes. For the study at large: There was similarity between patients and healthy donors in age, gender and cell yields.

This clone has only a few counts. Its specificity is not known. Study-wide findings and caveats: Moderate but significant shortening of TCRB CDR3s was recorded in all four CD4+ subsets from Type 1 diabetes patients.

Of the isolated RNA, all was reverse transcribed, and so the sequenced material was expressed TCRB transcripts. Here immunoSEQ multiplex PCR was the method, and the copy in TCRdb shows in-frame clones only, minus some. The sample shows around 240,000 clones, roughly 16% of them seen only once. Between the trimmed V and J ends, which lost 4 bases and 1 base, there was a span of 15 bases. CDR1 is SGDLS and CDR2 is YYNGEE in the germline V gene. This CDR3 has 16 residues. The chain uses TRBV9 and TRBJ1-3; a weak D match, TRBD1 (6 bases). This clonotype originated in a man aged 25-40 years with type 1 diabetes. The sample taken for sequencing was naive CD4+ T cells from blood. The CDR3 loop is CASSFKGGNSGNTIYF. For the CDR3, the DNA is TGTGCCAGCAGCTTCAAAGGGGGAAATTCTGGAAACACCATATATTTT.